The clone carrying this TCR beta chain was seen a handful of times. TCRdb independently ran MiXCR on the 5' RACE reads; one entry per CDR3 protein. The sample lists about 160,000 distinct CDR3 sequences; about 42% were seen once. This CDR3 has 14 residues. The ends were cut back, 4 bases at V and 7 bases at J, with 11 bases in the middle. CDR1 is MDHEN and CDR2 is SYDVKM in the germline V gene. These data come from a study of CD8 T cells in ankylosing spondylitis. The sequencing input was synovial fluid, either unsorted or a sorted T cell fraction (not recorded which). This chain links TRBV28 with TRBJ1-6, with D possibly matching TRBD1 (6 bases). The sequence came from a male donor with ankylosing spondylitis. The CDR3 sequence is CASSSQGLNSPLHF. Here the CDR3 DNA reads TGTGCCAGCAGTTCACAGGGATTAAATTCACCCCTCCACTTT.